Below are 13 T cell receptor beta chains sequenced from a single sample in a study of identifying expanded T cells in peripheral blood. Produced via immunoSEQ multiplex PCR; TCRdb's table is partial and in-frame only. The table includes tens of thousands of clones, 75% to 90% detected once. Sequenced input: blood. The receptors here all came from a person aged 18 to 70 in good health.

The chain couples TRBV27 to TRBJ2-3; D unclear. Looked up from germline, CDR1 is MNHEY and CDR2 is SMNVEV (reference sequence). Trimming took off 6 bases at V and 1 base at J, with 11 bases between the two ends. The CDR3 covers 14 residues. CDR3 loop: CASRVSLGTDTQYF. The CDR3 nucleotides read TGTGCCAGCAGAGTTTCCCTTGGCACAGATACGCAGTATTTT.

The chain couples TRBV7-2 to TRBJ2-7, with 7 bases matching TRBD2. CDR3 length equals 14 residues. The germline gives CDR1 SGHTA, CDR2 FQGNSA. Trimming removed 5 bases from V and 3 bases from J; junction bases left unmatched: 7. CDR3 coding DNA: TGTGCCAGCAGCGACAGACTAGCTAGCTACGAGCAGTACTTC. Protein sequence: CASSDRLASYEQYF.

As concerns this clone: Compared with germline, one end of the junction differs, possibly owing to a read error. The chain is built from TRBV7-3 and TRBJ2-2, with D hard to call. CDR1 and CDR2 (germline): SGHTA, FQGTGA. The CDR3 has 13 residues. CDR3: CASSVTNTGELFF. The CDR3 DNA reads TGTGCCAGCAGCGTAACTAACACCGGGGAGCTGTTTTTT.

The rearrangement joins TRBV5-6 to TRBJ2-6, with unresolved D. Trimming removed 3 bases at V and 2 bases at J, with 12 bases between. There are 16 residues in the CDR3. Germline CDR1 is SGHDT and CDR2 is YYEEEE. Here the CDR3 reads CASSYLSGAGANVLTF. The CDR3 nucleotides are TGTGCCAGCAGCTACCTATCAGGAGCTGGGGCCAACGTCCTGACTTTC.

The chain is built from TRBV4-3 and TRBJ2-5; TRBD1 agrees at 8 bases. Germline lookup yields CDR1 LGHNA and CDR2 YSLEER. J was trimmed by 9 bases and V by 2 bases; bases with no gene match: 8. The CDR3 loop spans 14 amino acids. CDR3 residues: CASSQSGQGEPQYF. The CDR3 DNA reads as TGCGCCAGCAGCCAATCTGGACAGGGCGAGCCCCAGTACTTC.

Here the CDR3 reads CASSRGQEKLFF. The DNA of the CDR3 is TGTGCCAGCAGTCGAGGACAAGAAAAACTGTTTTTT. The V call is TRBV28, the J call TRBJ1-4, with D possibly matching TRBD1 (5 bases). This CDR3 is 12 amino acids long. The V gene lost 5 bases and the J gene lost 8 bases, with 9 bases spanning the gap. Looked up from germline, CDR1 is MDHEN and CDR2 is SYDVKM.

The chain recombines TRBV7-9 with TRBJ2-7; no reliable D call. The CDR3 loop spans 13 amino acids. Between the trimmed V and J ends, which lost 5 bases and 4 bases, there was a span of 12 bases. In germline, CDR1 is SEHNR, CDR2 FQNEAQ (reference sequence). The CDR3 region is CASSQESRYEQYF. CDR3 in DNA: TGTGCCAGCAGCCAGGAATCTAGATACGAGCAGTACTTC. Combining the CDR3 with reference TRBV7-9 and TRBJ2-7 gives the whole variable domain DTGVSQNPRHKITKRGQNVTFRCDPISEHNRLYWYRQTLGQGPEFLTYFQNEAQLEKSRLLSDRFSAERPKGSFSTLEIQRTEQGDSAMYLCASSQESRYEQYFGPGTRLTVT.

This sequence joins TRBV5-1 and TRBJ2-1; D call uncertain. The CDR3 runs 11 residues. Germline CDR1 and CDR2: SGHRS and YFSETQ. Trimming removed 2 bases at V and 6 bases at J, with 3 bases between. The CDR3 protein is CASSLLNEQFF. Here the CDR3 DNA reads TGCGCCAGCAGCTTACTCAATGAGCAGTTCTTC.

The V and J genes are TRBV11-2 and TRBJ2-5; TRBD1 matches 8 bases. V lost 8 bases and J lost 3; bases outside the gene matches: 5. The CDR3 is made up of 13 amino acids. Germline values: CDR1 SGHAT, CDR2 FQNNGV. CDR3 in amino acids: CASGQDREETQYF. CDR3 DNA: TGTGCCAGCGGTCAGGACAGGGAAGAGACCCAGTACTTC.

In its sample, this clone was seen once. This sequence joins TRBV7-3 and TRBJ2-3; D might be TRBD2 (5 bases). This CDR3 contains 15 residues. CDR1 SGHTA and CDR2 FQGTGA come from the germline V gene. Trimming took 2 bases from V and 5 from J, leaving 14 bases between them. This CDR3 is CASSLVGKYGDTQYF. The CDR3 DNA follows: TGTGCCAGCAGCTTAGTCGGGAAATATGGAGATACGCAGTATTTT.

This rearrangement joins TRBV9 to TRBJ2-3, with D possibly TRBD2 on 5 matching bases. The CDR3 length is 14 residues. CDR1 is SGDLS and CDR2 is YYNGEE in the germline V gene. Trimming shortened V by 4 bases and J by 2 bases, and 11 bases separated the two germline ends. CDR3 sequence reads: CASSRAVFTDTQYF. The CDR3 DNA follows: TGTGCCAGCAGCCGAGCGGTATTCACAGATACGCAGTATTTT.

The V call is TRBV7-8, the J call TRBJ1-2; 9 positions match TRBD1. V dropped 0 bases and J dropped 3; count of bases not matched to a gene: 5. Per germline, CDR1 SGHVS and CDR2 FQNEAQ. The CDR3 totals 16 residues. CDR3 sequence (DNA): TGTGCCAGCAGCTTAGCGCGGACAGGGGAGGACTATGGCTACACCTTC. As protein: CASSLARTGEDYGYTF.

The chain employs TRBV19 and TRBJ2-1; no clear D gene. The CDR3 is 13 amino acids. Germline V gene sequence: CDR1 LNHDA, CDR2 SQIVND (reference sequence). V shed 6 bases and J shed 4 bases, with 10 bases lying between them. CDR3 protein: CASSPPHYNEQFF. CDR3 DNA: TGTGCCAGTAGCCCACCCCATTACAATGAGCAGTTCTTC.